What follows describes a single T cell receptor beta chain. Per the original methods: Filtering differed because ImmunoSEQ produced junction-only sequences that carried no quality scores. The data were produced by immunoSEQ multiplex PCR, yet TCRdb's version contains in-frame clones alone and is incomplete. The DNA was the basis for D and trimming; V, J and clone size are from that table. Of approximately 470,000 clones listed, approximately 82% are singletons. The sample originates from a study of shared clonotypes between healthy human individuals. This CDR3 comprises 13 residues. Germline loops: CDR1 SGDLS, CDR2 YYNGEE. Only Caucasian adults living in Nashville, Tennessee served as donors. Without sorting, samples used approximately 99 million PBMCs for genomic DNA.

Sequenced sample: PBMCs. This clonotype originated in a middle-aged woman in good health. Some clones in this sample may be carry-over from other donors' samples. This rearrangement joins TRBV9 to TRBJ2-5; 8 bases agree with TRBD2. The J call is in doubt because the DNA end fits TRBJ2-7 better. The chain's CDR3 is CASSARGGHEQYF. As DNA, the CDR3 is TGTGCCAGCAGCGCCCGGGGGGGGCACGAGCAGTACTTC.